One and the same sample provided the 2 T cell receptor beta chains below, sequenced in a study of T-cell memory formation after mild COVID-19. TCRdb re-derived calls from the 5' RACE reads in MiXCR, one entry per CDR3 protein. The profile covers a few hundred thousand distinct CDR3 sequences, with 20% to 30% appearing a single time and under 15% taken by the ten largest. Specimen: PBMCs or a T cell subset sorted from them (not recorded which). The origin of the receptors is an adult woman who had mild COVID-19 (a few samples of this study predate the infection). Cell type and time point are not known.

This clonotype was counted a few times. The CDR3 is CASSARSERPYEQYF. DNA for the CDR3: TGTGCCAGCAGTGCCCGATCCGAACGGCCCTACGAGCAGTACTTC. The rearrangement joins TRBV12-3 or TRBV12-4 to TRBJ2-7; the D is unclear. The CDR3 totals 15 residues. Trimming took off 5 bases at V and 2 bases at J, with 16 bases between the two ends.

The chain joins TRBV20-1 to TRBJ2-1; 7 bases are a match to TRBD2. V gave up 1 base and J gave up 7 bases; unmatched junction bases: 25. This CDR3 has 20 amino acids. CDR1 and CDR2 from the germline V gene are DFQATT and SNEGSKA (reference sequence). The CDR3 nucleotides read TGCAGTGCTAGAGGTAGCCCCCCTGGGAGGGCTCAAGCTGAGAGTAATGAGCAGTTCTTC. Its translation is CSARGSPPGRAQAESNEQFF.